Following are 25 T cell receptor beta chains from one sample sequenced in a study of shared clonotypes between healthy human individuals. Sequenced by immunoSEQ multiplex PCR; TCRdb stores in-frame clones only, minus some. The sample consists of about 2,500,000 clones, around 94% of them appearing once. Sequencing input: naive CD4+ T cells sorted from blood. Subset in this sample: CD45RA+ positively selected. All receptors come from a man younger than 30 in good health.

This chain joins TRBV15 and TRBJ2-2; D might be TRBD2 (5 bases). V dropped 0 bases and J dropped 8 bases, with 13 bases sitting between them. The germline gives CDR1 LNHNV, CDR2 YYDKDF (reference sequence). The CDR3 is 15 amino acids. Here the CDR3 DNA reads TGTGCCACCAGCAGAGATAGGGCCGGGGAAGGGGAGCTGTTTTTT. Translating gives CATSRDRAGEGELFF.

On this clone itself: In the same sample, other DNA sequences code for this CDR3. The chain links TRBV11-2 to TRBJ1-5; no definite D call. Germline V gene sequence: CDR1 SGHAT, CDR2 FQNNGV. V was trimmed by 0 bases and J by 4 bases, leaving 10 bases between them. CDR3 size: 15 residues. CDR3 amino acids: CASSLDGRGNQPQHF. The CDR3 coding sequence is TGTGCCAGCAGCTTAGACGGACGTGGGAATCAGCCCCAGCATTTT.

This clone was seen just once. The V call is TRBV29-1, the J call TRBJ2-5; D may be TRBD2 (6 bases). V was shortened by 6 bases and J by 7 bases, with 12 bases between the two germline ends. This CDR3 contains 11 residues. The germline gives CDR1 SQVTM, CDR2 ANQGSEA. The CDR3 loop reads CSVGGLGTQYF. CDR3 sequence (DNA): TGCAGCGTCGGGGGTCTAGGGACCCAGTACTTC. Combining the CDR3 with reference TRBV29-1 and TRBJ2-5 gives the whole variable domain SAVISQKPSRDICQRGTSLTIQCQVDSQVTMMFWYRQQPGQSLTLIATANQGSEATYESGFVIDKFPISRPNLTFSTLTVSNMSPEDSSIYLCSVGGLGTQYFGPGTRLLVL.

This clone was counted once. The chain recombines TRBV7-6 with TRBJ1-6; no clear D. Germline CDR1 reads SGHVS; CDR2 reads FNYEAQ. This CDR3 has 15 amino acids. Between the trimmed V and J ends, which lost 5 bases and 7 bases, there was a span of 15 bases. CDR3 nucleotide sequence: TGTGCCAGCAGCCTGGAACCCCGAAGGAATTCACCCCTCCACTTT. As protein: CASSLEPRRNSPLHF.

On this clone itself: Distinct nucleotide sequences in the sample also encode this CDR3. The CDR3 here is CASSAGGSSYNEQFF. For the CDR3, the DNA is TGTGCCAGCAGCGCCGGGGGGTCCTCCTACAATGAGCAGTTCTTC. The gene calls are TRBV9 and TRBJ2-1; 7 bases match TRBD2. Losses at the gene ends were 3 bases for V and 0 bases for J; bases not matched to a gene: 3. Per the germline V gene, CDR1 is SGDLS and CDR2 is YYNGEE. The CDR3 is 15 amino acids.

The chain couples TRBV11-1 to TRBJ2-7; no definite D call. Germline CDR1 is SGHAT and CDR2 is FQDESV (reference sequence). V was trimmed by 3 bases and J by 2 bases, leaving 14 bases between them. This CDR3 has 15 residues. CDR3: CASSFASVMTYEQYF. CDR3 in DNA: TGTGCCAGCAGCTTTGCCTCGGTTATGACCTACGAGCAGTACTTC.

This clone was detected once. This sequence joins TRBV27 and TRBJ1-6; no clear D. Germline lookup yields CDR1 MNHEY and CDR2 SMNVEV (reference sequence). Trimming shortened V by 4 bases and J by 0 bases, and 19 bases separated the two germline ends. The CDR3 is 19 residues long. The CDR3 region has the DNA TGTGCCAGCAGTTCCACCGGGATCCTTCTTAGCTCCTATAATTCACCCCTCCACTTT. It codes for CASSSTGILLSSYNSPLHF.

CDR3 sequence reads: CASRSGLDSYEQYF. Written as DNA, the CDR3 is TGCGCCAGCAGGTCGGGACTAGACTCCTACGAGCAGTACTTC. The rearrangement joins TRBV5-1 to TRBJ2-7, with TRBD2 matching over 8 bases. Trimming cost V 5 bases and J 0 bases; bases outside gene matches: 4. Germline V gene sequence: CDR1 SGHRS, CDR2 YFSETQ. CDR3 size: 14 residues.

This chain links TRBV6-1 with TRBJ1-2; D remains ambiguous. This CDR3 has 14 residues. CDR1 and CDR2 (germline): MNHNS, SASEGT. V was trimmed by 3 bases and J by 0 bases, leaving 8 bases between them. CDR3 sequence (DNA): TGTGCCAGCAGTGACGGCGTAACTAACTATGGCTACACCTTC. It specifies CASSDGVTNYGYTF.

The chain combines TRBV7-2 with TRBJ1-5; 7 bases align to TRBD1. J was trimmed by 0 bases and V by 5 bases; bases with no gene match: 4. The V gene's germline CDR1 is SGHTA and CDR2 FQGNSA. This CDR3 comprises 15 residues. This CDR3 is CASSLGQSSNQPQHF. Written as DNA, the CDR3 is TGTGCCAGCAGCCTGGGACAGTCTAGCAATCAGCCCCAGCATTTT.

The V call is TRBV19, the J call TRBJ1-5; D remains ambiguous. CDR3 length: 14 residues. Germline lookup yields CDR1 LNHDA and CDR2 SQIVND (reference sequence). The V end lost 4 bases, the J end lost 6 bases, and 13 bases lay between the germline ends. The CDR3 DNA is TGTGCCAGTAGTACCCTACCCCCACGTCAGCCCCAGCATTTT. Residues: CASSTLPPRQPQHF.

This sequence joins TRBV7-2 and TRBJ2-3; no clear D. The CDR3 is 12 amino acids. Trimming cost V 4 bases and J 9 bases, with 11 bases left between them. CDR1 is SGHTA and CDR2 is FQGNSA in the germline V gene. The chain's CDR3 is CASSSTSYTQYF. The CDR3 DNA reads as TGTGCCAGCAGCTCTACTTCCTACACGCAGTATTTT. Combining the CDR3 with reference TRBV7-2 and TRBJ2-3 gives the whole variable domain GAGVSQSPSNKVTEKGKDVELRCDPISGHTALYWYRQSLGQGLEFLIYFQGNSAPDKSGLPSDRFSAERTGGSVSTLTIQRTQQEDSAVYLCASSSTSYTQYFGPGTRLTVL.

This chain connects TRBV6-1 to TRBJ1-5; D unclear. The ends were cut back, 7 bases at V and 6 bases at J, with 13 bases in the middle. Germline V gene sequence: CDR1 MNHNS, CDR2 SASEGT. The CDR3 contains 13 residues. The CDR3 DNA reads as TGTGCCAGCAAGGAAGGGTGGGCTCAGCCCCAGCATTTT. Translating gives CASKEGWAQPQHF.

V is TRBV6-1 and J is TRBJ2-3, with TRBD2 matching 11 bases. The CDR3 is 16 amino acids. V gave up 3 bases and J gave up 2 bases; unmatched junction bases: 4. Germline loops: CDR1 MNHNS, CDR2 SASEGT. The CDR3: CASSDVAGGFTDTQYF. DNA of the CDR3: TGTGCCAGCAGTGATGTAGCGGGGGGGTTCACAGATACGCAGTATTTT.

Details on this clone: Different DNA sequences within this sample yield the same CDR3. CDR3 DNA sequence: TGTGCCAGCAGCCCAGGACTTAGCACAGATACGCAGTATTTT. This gives the protein CASSPGLSTDTQYF. The V gene is TRBV7-3, the J gene TRBJ2-3, with D tentatively TRBD2 (5 bases). Germline V gene sequence: CDR1 SGHTA, CDR2 FQGTGA. Trimming cost V 5 bases and J 0 bases, with 9 bases left between them. CDR3 length: 14 amino acids.

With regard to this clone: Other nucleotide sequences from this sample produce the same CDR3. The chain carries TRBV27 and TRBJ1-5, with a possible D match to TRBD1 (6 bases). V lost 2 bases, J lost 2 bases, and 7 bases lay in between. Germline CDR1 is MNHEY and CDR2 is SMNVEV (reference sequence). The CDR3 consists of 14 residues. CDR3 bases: TGTGCCAGCAGTTTACACAGGGGCAATCAGCCCCAGCATTTT. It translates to CASSLHRGNQPQHF.

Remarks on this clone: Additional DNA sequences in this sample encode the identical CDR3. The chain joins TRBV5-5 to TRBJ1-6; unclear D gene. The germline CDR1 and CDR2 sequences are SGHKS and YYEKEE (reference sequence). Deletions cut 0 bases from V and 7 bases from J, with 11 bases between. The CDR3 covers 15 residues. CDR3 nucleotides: TGTGCCAGCAGCTTGGATAGGGTGGGAAATTCACCCCTCCACTTT. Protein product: CASSLDRVGNSPLHF.

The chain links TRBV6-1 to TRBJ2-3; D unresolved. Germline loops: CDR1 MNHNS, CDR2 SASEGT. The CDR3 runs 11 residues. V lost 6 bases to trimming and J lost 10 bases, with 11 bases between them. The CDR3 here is CASRNLPAQYF. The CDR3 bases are TGTGCCAGCAGAAACCTACCAGCGCAGTATTTT.

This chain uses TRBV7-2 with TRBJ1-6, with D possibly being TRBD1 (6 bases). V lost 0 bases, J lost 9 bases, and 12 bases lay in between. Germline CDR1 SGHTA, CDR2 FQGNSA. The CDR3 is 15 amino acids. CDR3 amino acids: CASSLAWGQGSPLHF. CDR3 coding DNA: TGTGCCAGCAGCTTAGCGTGGGGGCAGGGTTCACCCCTCCACTTT.

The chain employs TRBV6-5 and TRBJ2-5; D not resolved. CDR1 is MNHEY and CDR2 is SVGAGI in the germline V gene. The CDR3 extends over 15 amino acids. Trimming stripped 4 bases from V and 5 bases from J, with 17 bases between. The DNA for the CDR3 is TGTGCCAGCAGTTCGTCAAGATATAAGTGGGAGACCCAGTACTTC. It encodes CASSSSRYKWETQYF.

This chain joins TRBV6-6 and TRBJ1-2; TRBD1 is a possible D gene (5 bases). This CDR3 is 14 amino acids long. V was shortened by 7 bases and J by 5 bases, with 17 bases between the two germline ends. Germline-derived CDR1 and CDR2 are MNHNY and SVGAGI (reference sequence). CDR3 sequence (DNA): TGTGCCAGCACCTACGGGGGGACGCTATATGGCTACACCTTC. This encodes CASTYGGTLYGYTF.

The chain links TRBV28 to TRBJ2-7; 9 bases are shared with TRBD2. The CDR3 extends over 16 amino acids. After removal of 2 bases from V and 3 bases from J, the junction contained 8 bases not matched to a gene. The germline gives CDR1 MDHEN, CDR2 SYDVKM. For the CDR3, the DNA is TGTGCCAGCAGTTTAGTTCCTAGCGGGGTCCTCTACGAGCAGTACTTC. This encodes CASSLVPSGVLYEQYF.

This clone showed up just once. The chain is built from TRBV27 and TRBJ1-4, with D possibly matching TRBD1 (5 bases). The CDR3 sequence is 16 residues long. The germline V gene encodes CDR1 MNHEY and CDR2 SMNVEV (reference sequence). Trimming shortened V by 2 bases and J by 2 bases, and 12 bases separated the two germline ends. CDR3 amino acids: CASSLNRGTTNEKLFF. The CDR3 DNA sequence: TGTGCCAGCAGTTTAAACCGGGGCACTACTAATGAAAAACTGTTTTTT.

The CDR3 nucleotides read TGTGCCAGCAAGGAGGGGGGTAATTCACCCCTCCACTTT. Translated, it gives CASKEGGNSPLHF. The V call is TRBV2, the J call TRBJ1-6; D might be TRBD1 (6 bases). The CDR3 is made up of 13 amino acids. The germline V and J ends were trimmed by 7 bases and 6 bases, with 10 bases remaining between them. CDR1 is SNHLY and CDR2 is FYNNEI in the germline V gene.

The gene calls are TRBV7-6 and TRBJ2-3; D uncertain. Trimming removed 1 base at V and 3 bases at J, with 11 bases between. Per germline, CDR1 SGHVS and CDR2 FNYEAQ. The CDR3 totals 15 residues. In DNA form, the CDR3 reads TGTGCCAGCAGCTTAGGAGTTTCGGCAACAGATACGCAGTATTTT. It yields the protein CASSLGVSATDTQYF.